Presented here are 14 T cell receptor beta chains from one specimen sequenced in a study of vaccination effects on CD4 cells after COVID-19. Sequencing used immunoSEQ multiplex PCR; TCRdb keeps in-frame clones, though not all of them. This table holds 80,000 to 95,000 clones, around four fifths found once. The antigens for these receptors are not known. Using viral peptide pools, the ViraFEST assay grew out antigen-specific CD4+ T cells prior to sequencing. Following 10 days of culture, CD4+ T cells were isolated. BNT162b2 vaccine or mRNA-1273 vaccine was given to participants in two doses. Specimen: CD4+ T cells from PBMCs cultured with HCoV-OC43 spike peptides, collected after COVID-19 vaccination. Subset here: HCoV-OC43 spike overlapping peptide pool stimulation. These receptors came from a human donor who received a COVID-19 vaccine.

This clone occurred once. The chain couples TRBV29-1 to TRBJ2-5, with unresolved D. Per germline, CDR1 SQVTM and CDR2 ANQGSEA. Trimming cost V 0 bases and J 5 bases, with 4 bases left between them. The CDR3 runs 11 residues. The CDR3 sequence: CSVEEKETQYF. The CDR3 nucleotides read TGCAGCGTTGAAGAAAAGGAGACCCAGTACTTC.

This clone was seen only once. The chain is built from TRBV2 and TRBJ2-4; 10 positions agree with TRBD2. The V segment lost 7 bases and the J segment 0 bases; nucleotides outside the gene matches: 6. The CDR3 is 16 amino acids. CDR1 SNHLY and CDR2 FYNNEI come from the germline V gene. CDR3 residues: CASKVGLAVAKNIQYF. CDR3 bases: TGTGCCAGCAAAGTAGGACTAGCGGTAGCCAAAAACATTCAGTACTTC.

In this sample, this clone turned up a few times. This chain connects TRBV2 to TRBJ2-1; D gene uncertain. Germline V gives CDR1 SNHLY, CDR2 FYNNEI. V was cut by 2 bases and J by 0 bases, with 8 bases left in between. CDR3 length: 15 amino acids. The DNA for the CDR3 is TGTGCCAGCAGTGAATATGATAGCTCCTACAATGAGCAGTTCTTC. It yields the protein CASSEYDSSYNEQFF.

V is TRBV7-2 and J is TRBJ1-5; no firm D call. Trimming removed 5 bases from V and 7 bases from J, with 12 bases in between. Looked up from germline, CDR1 is SGHTA and CDR2 is FQGNSA. The CDR3 has 13 residues. The CDR3 loop reads CASSQSGNQPQHF. The CDR3, as DNA: TGTGCCAGCAGCCAGTCTGGGAACCAGCCCCAGCATTTT.

The V gene is TRBV13, the J gene TRBJ2-7; D not certain. The CDR3 extends over 12 amino acids. The V end lost 4 bases, the J end lost 12 bases, and 16 bases lay between the germline ends. Germline loops: CDR1 PRHDT, CDR2 FYEKMQ (reference sequence). The CDR3 loop reads CASSSRKSRPYV. The DNA for the CDR3 is TGTGCCAGCAGCTCGAGGAAGTCCCGGCCGTACGTC.

The V call is TRBV6-6, the J call TRBJ1-3; D perhaps matches TRBD1 (6 bases). The V and J ends lost 10 bases and 4 bases respectively, with 11 bases between them. CDR3 length: 12 residues. Germline lookup yields CDR1 MNHNY and CDR2 SVGAGI (reference sequence). This CDR3 is CATTGQGNTIYF. CDR3 in DNA: TGTGCCACAACCGGACAGGGAAACACCATATATTTT.

This clone has a single count. This chain links TRBV19 with TRBJ1-5, with D tentatively TRBD1 (6 bases). Trimming removed 7 bases at V and 0 bases at J, with 7 bases between. The CDR3 runs 13 residues. Germline CDR1 and CDR2: LNHDA and SQIVND (reference sequence). Here the CDR3 reads CASNRDSNQPQHF. CDR3 DNA sequence: TGTGCCAGTAACAGGGATAGCAATCAGCCCCAGCATTTT.

The J gene is TRBJ2-5, the V gene TRBV6-2 or TRBV6-3; 7 nucleotides align to TRBD2. With V trimmed by 3 bases and J by 2 bases, 12 bases remained unmatched. Germline V gene data show CDR1 as MNHEY and CDR2 as SVGEGT. The CDR3 has 17 amino acids. The CDR3 sequence is CASSYVSGVNSQETQYF. The CDR3 DNA sequence: TGTGCCAGCAGTTATGTGAGCGGGGTGAACTCACAAGAGACCCAGTACTTC.

The genes are TRBV28 and TRBJ1-3, with D unresolved. The CDR3 covers 15 residues. The ends were cut back, 5 bases at V and 0 bases at J, with 11 bases in the middle. Germline V lookup: CDR1 MDHEN, CDR2 SYDVKM. The CDR3, as DNA: TGTGCCAGCAGTCAGATACAGAGCTCTGGAAACACCATATATTTT. Its protein product is CASSQIQSSGNTIYF.

The genes are TRBV7-9 and TRBJ2-2; D is undetermined. This CDR3 comprises 13 residues. CDR1 is SEHNR and CDR2 is FQNEAQ in the germline V gene (reference sequence). V shed 6 bases and J shed 7 bases, with 12 bases lying between them. The CDR3 DNA is TGTGCCAGCAGTTATAAGGCCAACGGGGAGCTGTTTTTT. Translation gives CASSYKANGELFF.

The table lists this clone with a count of one. The chain joins TRBV7-2 to TRBJ1-5; D not resolved. There are 14 residues in the CDR3. V was trimmed by 2 bases and J by 1 base, leaving 6 bases between them. In germline, CDR1 is SGHTA, CDR2 FQGNSA. The CDR3 region has the DNA TGTGCCAGCAGCTTAACTTCGAGCAATCAGCCCCAGCATTTT. This sequence encodes CASSLTSSNQPQHF.

The chain uses TRBV19 and TRBJ2-3, with TRBD2 identical over 8 bases. This CDR3 is 15 amino acids long. The junction had 3 bases not matched to a gene; V was cut back by 1 base and J by 3 bases. Germline CDR1 reads LNHDA; CDR2 reads SQIVND (reference sequence). The CDR3 sequence is CASSIVSGVTDTQYF. The CDR3 DNA follows: TGTGCCAGTAGTATAGTTAGCGGGGTTACAGATACGCAGTATTTT.

The chain carries TRBV5-1 and TRBJ2-2; D not resolved. This CDR3 contains 13 residues. Germline V gene sequence: CDR1 SGHRS, CDR2 YFSETQ. The V end lost 1 base, the J end lost 7 bases, and 8 bases lay between the germline ends. The CDR3 here is CASSLQGNGELFF. Written as DNA, the CDR3 is TGCGCCAGCAGCTTGCAAGGGAACGGGGAGCTGTTTTTT.

This clone was picked up one time. The chain recombines TRBV5-1 with TRBJ2-3; TRBD1 agrees at 12 bases. The CDR3 is 15 residues long. Germline V lookup: CDR1 SGHRS, CDR2 YFSETQ. Trimming at V came to 3 bases and at J to 4 bases, leaving 3 bases not matched to a gene. CDR3 DNA sequence: TGCGCCAGCAGCTGGGGACAGGGGGCTTCAGATACGCAGTATTTT. Translation gives CASSWGQGASDTQYF. Full variable domain (missing parts from reference TRBV5-1 and TRBJ2-3): KAGVTQTPRYLIKTRGQQVTLSCSPISGHRSVSWYQQTPGQGLQFLFEYFSETQRNKGNFPGRFSGRQFSNSRSEMNVSTLELGDSALYLCASSWGQGASDTQYFGPGTRLTVL.